The 15 T cell receptor beta chains presented below share a single source sample, sequenced in a study of shared clonotypes between healthy human individuals. The method was immunoSEQ multiplex PCR; TCRdb's version includes in-frame clones alone and lacks a portion of them. The table lists about 2.2 million clones, under 95% of them singletons. Naive CD8 cells lacked CD45RO and underwent positive selection for CCR7, leaving out terminally differentiated effector memory CD45RA+ cells. The sample was naive CD8+ T cells from PBMCs. The receptors here all came from a man aged 18 to 35 in good health. Some clones in this sample may be carry-over from other donors' samples.

The V gene is TRBV7-9, the J gene TRBJ1-2; D remains unclear. This CDR3 has 14 amino acids. Germline CDR1 is SEHNR and CDR2 is FQNEAQ (reference sequence). V was cut by 4 bases and J by 7 bases, with 16 bases left in between. The CDR3 spells CASSSGVMAAGYTF. The CDR3 DNA reads as TGTGCCAGCAGCTCCGGGGTGATGGCGGCTGGCTACACCTTC.

The rearrangement links TRBV5-1 to TRBJ2-5; TRBD2 aligns across 12 bases. The J segment lost 5 bases and the V segment lost 4 bases, leaving 9 bases of the junction unmatched. Germline lookup yields CDR1 SGHRS and CDR2 YFSETQ. The CDR3 sequence is 16 residues long. The CDR3 DNA reads as TGCGCCAGCAGCACGAGACTAGCGGGAGTTGAGGAGACCCAGTACTTC. It is translated as CASSTRLAGVEETQYF.

The chain has TRBV11-2 and TRBJ2-7, with 10 bases identical to TRBD1. V lost 1 base, J lost 3 bases, and 9 bases stayed unmatched. CDR1 SGHAT and CDR2 FQNNGV come from the germline V gene. CDR3 size: 17 residues. CDR3 protein: CASSLASGQGTNYEQYF. CDR3 DNA sequence: TGTGCCAGCAGCTTAGCGTCGGGACAGGGGACGAACTACGAGCAGTACTTC.

Written as DNA, the CDR3 is TGCGCCAGCAGCCCGGGACTAGCGGGAGAGAAGGCAGATACGCAGTATTTT. It translates to CASSPGLAGEKADTQYF. This chain links TRBV4-1 with TRBJ2-3, with TRBD2 identical over 14 bases. J lost 4 bases, V lost 4 bases, and 7 bases had no gene match. CDR1 is MGHRA and CDR2 is YSYEKL in the germline V gene. This CDR3 has 17 amino acids.

This chain uses TRBV6-1 with TRBJ2-1, with unresolved D. Germline assignment: CDR1 MNHNS and CDR2 SASEGT. The V and J ends lost 2 bases and 1 base respectively, with 9 bases between them. CDR3 length: 15 amino acids. This chain's CDR3 is CASSETVWSYNEQFF. For the CDR3, the DNA is TGTGCCAGCAGTGAAACCGTCTGGTCCTACAATGAGCAGTTCTTC.

This clone was seen only a few times. The J gene is TRBJ1-1, the V gene TRBV7-9; D is unclear. The CDR3 sequence is 15 residues long. Germline CDR1 SEHNR, CDR2 FQNEAQ (reference sequence). The CDR3 DNA follows: TGTGCTGGTCTGGAGGCAGCCTTCATGAACACTGAAGCTTTCTTT. Its translation: CAGLEAAFMNTEAFF. Full variable domain (rest looked up from reference TRBV7-9 and TRBJ1-1): DTGVSQNPRHKITKRGQNVTFRCDPISEHNRLYWYRQTLGQGPEFLTYFQNEAQLEKSRLLSDRFSAERPKGSFSTLEIQRTEQGDSAMYLCAGLEAAFMNTEAFFGQGTRLTVV.

The rearrangement links TRBV15 to TRBJ2-7; TRBD1 matches 7 bases. The J segment lost 2 bases and the V segment lost 0 bases, leaving 4 bases of the junction unmatched. This CDR3 has 15 amino acids. Germline CDR1 and CDR2: LNHNV and YYDKDF (reference sequence). This CDR3 is CATSREGDSPYEQYF. The CDR3 DNA reads TGTGCCACCAGCAGAGAGGGGGACAGCCCCTACGAGCAGTACTTC.

The chain joins TRBV2 to TRBJ2-6; possibly TRBD1 or TRBD2 for D (5 bases each). CDR3 length: 15 residues. V was cut by 5 bases and J by 0 bases, with 8 bases left in between. Germline V gene data show CDR1 as SNHLY and CDR2 as FYNNEI. The CDR3 region has the DNA TGTGCCAGCAGTTGGGACGGCTCTGGGGCCAACGTCCTGACTTTC. Translation gives CASSWDGSGANVLTF.

The rearrangement links TRBV27 to TRBJ2-7; no clear D gene. CDR3 size: 13 residues. Germline V lookup: CDR1 MNHEY, CDR2 SMNVEV (reference sequence). The germline V and J ends were trimmed by 5 bases and 5 bases, with 13 bases remaining between them. The CDR3 coding sequence is TGTGCCAGCAGTCCCCGGCCGTTCAACGAGCAGTACTTC. This translates into CASSPRPFNEQYF.

This sequence joins TRBV9 and TRBJ2-2, with unresolved D. The CDR3 contains 14 residues. V was cut by 0 bases and J by 7 bases, with 10 bases left in between. CDR1 is SGDLS and CDR2 is YYNGEE in the germline V gene. The CDR3: CASSVVPNGGELFF. The CDR3 DNA reads as TGTGCCAGCAGCGTAGTCCCTAACGGCGGGGAGCTGTTTTTT.

This CDR3 reads CASSHRDRGFDEQFF. Here the CDR3 DNA reads TGTGCCAGCAGCCACCGGGACAGGGGGTTTGATGAGCAGTTCTTC. This chain links TRBV7-9 with TRBJ2-1, with TRBD1 matching 11 bases. V lost 5 bases and J lost 8; bases outside the gene matches: 8. Germline V lookup: CDR1 SEHNR, CDR2 FQNEAQ (reference sequence). The CDR3 extends over 15 amino acids.

A note on this clone: This sample includes further DNA sequences coding for the same CDR3. The gene calls are TRBV9 and TRBJ1-1, with D possibly TRBD1 on 5 matching bases. This CDR3 spans 14 amino acids. Germline CDR1 reads SGDLS; CDR2 reads YYNGEE. V was trimmed by 0 bases and J by 4 bases, leaving 10 bases between them. The CDR3 protein is CASSVGQGGTEAFF. In DNA, the CDR3 is TGTGCCAGCAGCGTAGGGCAGGGAGGCACTGAAGCTTTCTTT.

CDR3 in amino acids: CASSQDTRLAGGVNTGELFF. Here the CDR3 DNA reads TGTGCCAGCAGCCAAGATACGCGACTAGCGGGAGGTGTGAACACCGGGGAGCTGTTTTTT. The V and J genes are TRBV14 and TRBJ2-2, with 13 bases lining up with TRBD2. CDR3 length: 20 amino acids. Germline V gives CDR1 SGHDN, CDR2 FVKESK. V trimming: 0 bases; J trimming: 1 base; junction bases outside the gene matches: 8.

This rearrangement joins TRBV7-9 to TRBJ2-7; D might be TRBD1 or TRBD2, each matching 7 bases. CDR3 length: 19 residues. The V gene lost 5 bases and the J gene lost 0 bases, with 26 bases spanning the gap. Germline V gene sequence: CDR1 SEHNR, CDR2 FQNEAQ (reference sequence). DNA of the CDR3: TGTGCCAGCAGCGGCCGGGACAGCATTCTAGCGGTGGGCTCCTACGAGCAGTACTTC. As protein: CASSGRDSILAVGSYEQYF.

This sequence joins TRBV9 and TRBJ1-3, with 7 bases matching TRBD1. Per germline, CDR1 SGDLS and CDR2 YYNGEE. V was clipped by 0 bases and J by 2 bases; unmatched bases: 5. This CDR3 is built from 16 residues. CDR3 region: CASSVAQTGTGNTIYF. The DNA for the CDR3 is TGTGCCAGCAGCGTAGCCCAGACAGGGACTGGAAACACCATATATTTT.